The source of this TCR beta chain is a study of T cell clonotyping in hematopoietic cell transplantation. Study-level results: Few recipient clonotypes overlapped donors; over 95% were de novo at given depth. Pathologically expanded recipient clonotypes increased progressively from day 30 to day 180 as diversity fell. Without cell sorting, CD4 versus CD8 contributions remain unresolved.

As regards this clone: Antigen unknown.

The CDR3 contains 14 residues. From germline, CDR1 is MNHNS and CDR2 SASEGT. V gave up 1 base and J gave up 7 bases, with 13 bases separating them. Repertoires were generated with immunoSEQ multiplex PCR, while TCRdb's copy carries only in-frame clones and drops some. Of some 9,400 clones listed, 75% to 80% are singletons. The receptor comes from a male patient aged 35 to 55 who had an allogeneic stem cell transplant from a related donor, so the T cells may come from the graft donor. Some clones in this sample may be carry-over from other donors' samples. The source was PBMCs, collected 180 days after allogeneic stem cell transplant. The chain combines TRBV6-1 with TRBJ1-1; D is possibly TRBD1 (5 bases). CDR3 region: CASSEGGRYGEAFF. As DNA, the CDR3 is TGTGCCAGCAGTGAAGGGGGCAGGTACGGTGAAGCTTTCTTT.